What follows describes a single T cell receptor (beta chain). This clone showed up just a few times. Its antigen is not yet known. Base-call qualities are not available, and no considerably larger clone is one nucleotide away. This specimen belongs to a study of OX40 agonist ivuxolimab in advanced cancers. Broadly, across the study: The costimulatory receptor OX40 (CD134) was targeted by ivuxolimab, a fully human IgG2 agonistic monoclonal antibody. Intravenous ivuxolimab was administered to patients every 2 weeks at six dose levels: 0.01, 0.1, 0.3, 1.5, 3 and 10 mg/kg. In the dose-escalation cohort, approximately 82% of patients were male, and the mean age was approximately 60 years, with a range of roughly 20 to 85. Of the approximately 50 patients in dose escalation, 19 had hepatocellular carcinoma, some 15 had melanoma, 9 had renal cell carcinoma and 9 had head and neck cancer. Three dose-escalation patients achieved partial responses, one with hepatocellular carcinoma and two with cutaneous melanoma. Peripheral TCRbeta sequencing aimed to test whether ivuxolimab altered TCR sequence diversity and caused clonal T-cell expansion. The paper reports the monotherapy dose-escalation portion (N = 52 patients) of the phase I ivuxolimab trial. Patients were allowed to have had prior anti-PD-1, anti-PD-L1 or anti-CTLA-4 therapy, and around two fifths of the dose-escalation patients had been treated with checkpoint inhibitors. Here is what the overall study found, with its caveats: Low levels of normalized T-cell clonal expansion were also seen in some patients who did not respond. After ivuxolimab, expanded clones were on average more numerous among CD8+ T cells than among CD4+ T cells. The antigen specificity of the peripheral T cells that underwent clonal expansion was not determined. Partial responders in the 0.1-3.0 mg/kg groups had among the lowest normalized peripheral clonal expansion, especially among CD8+ T cells. At doses of 0.1 to 3.0 mg/kg, clonal expansion of both CD4+ and CD8+ T cells in blood was seen between baseline and week 6.

Patients with autoimmune disease history or receiving systemic immunosuppression were excluded from the trial. Peripheral blood for TCR sequencing was collected from all dose cohorts at baseline, on cycle 4 day 1, and on cycle 7 day 1. Samples came from an open-label, multicenter, first-in-human phase I dose-escalation trial of ivuxolimab. The trial enrolled adults with locally advanced or metastatic head and neck squamous cell, hepatocellular, melanoma or renal cell carcinoma. CD4+ and CD8+ T cells were sorted separately from peripheral blood before TCR sequencing. For sequencing of the TCRbeta CDR3 region, genomic DNA was extracted from the sorted cells. TCRbeta CDR3 regions were sequenced using the immunoSEQ Assay. In its TCRdb copy, this immuneACCESS table keeps in-frame sequences only and misses some clones. Where compared with another copy, unresolved V genes explain less than half of these, and the others have no known cause. The sample table shows tens of thousands of clones, and 83% are seen once. The ten largest clones capture about 1.5% of the sample.

The CDR3 measures 13 amino acids from cysteine to phenylalanine. Only the CDR3 region is kept as DNA, spanning 39 bases read in frame from base 1. The germline V gene encodes CDR1 LNHDA and CDR2 SQIVND (reference sequence). The trim is 10 bases for V and 4 bases for J, with a gap of 16 bases between the germline ends. Recombination linked TRBV19 to TRBJ1-2; the D segment cannot be called with confidence. This TCR derives from an adult with an advanced solid tumor such as melanoma, head and neck, liver or kidney cancer. The sequenced sample was CD4+ or CD8+ T cells sorted from blood, obtained in a trial of the OX40 agonist ivuxolimab. The DNA sequence is as follows: TGTGCCACAGACCGAGGGAGCAGCTATGGCTACACCTTC. Its coded protein is CATDRGSSYGYTF.